Listed below are T cell receptor beta chains from one sample, sequenced in a study of control samples from healthy donors and cancer patients. Using immunoSEQ multiplex PCR, the repertoire was profiled, and TCRdb retains in-frame clones only, with some absent. The table shows some 100,000 clones, with 90% occurring only once. The sample comprised blood. These receptors originate from a human donor in good health. The donor label of this sample is uncertain. CDR3s include the opening cysteine and the closing phenylalanine or tryptophan. D genes are given only for firm matches. Clone size is not always given. Where it is, it says once, few, many or a class for expanded clones.

V: TRBV25-1
D: -
size: once
J: TRBJ1-1
DNA: TGTGCCAGCAGTGAATATTGGAGGGAAGGGACTGAAGCTTTCTTT
CDR3: CASSEYWREGTEAFF

V: TRBV25-1
D: -
size: -
J: TRBJ2-1
DNA: TGTGCCAGCAACCTGCCGGGATACAATGAGCAGTTCTTC
CDR3: CASNLPGYNEQFF

V: TRBV6-2/TRBV6-3
D: -
size: few
J: TRBJ2-7
DNA: TGTGCCAGCAGTTACCTAACCCGGGACCACGAGCAGTACTTC
CDR3: CASSYLTRDHEQYF

V: TRBV18
D: TRBD1
size: -
J: TRBJ1-1
DNA: TGTGCCAGCCGACGGACAGGTGAAGCTTTCTTT
CDR3: CASRRTGEAFF

V: TRBV28
D: -
size: once
J: TRBJ1-2
DNA: TGTGCCAGCAGTTCCCCAGAGGGTCTCAACTATGGCTACACCTTC
CDR3: CASSSPEGLNYGYTF

V: TRBV19
D: -
size: -
J: TRBJ1-5
DNA: TGTGCCAGTAGTATAATGGCCCAAGGTCATAGGGCCACCGGCAATCAGCCCCAGCATTTT
CDR3: CASSIMAQGHRATGNQPQHF

V: TRBV3-1/TRBV3-2
D: TRBD1
size: -
J: TRBJ2-2
DNA: TGTGCCAGCAGCCAGCCCCCGGGACAGGGCACCGGGGAGCTGTTTTTT
CDR3: CASSQPPGQGTGELFF

V: TRBV9
D: TRBD2
size: -
J: TRBJ2-2
DNA: TGTGCCAGCAGCTCCAGCGGGGGGCCCGGGGAGCTGTTTTTT
CDR3: CASSSSGGPGELFF

V: TRBV18
D: -
size: -
J: TRBJ2-5
DNA: TGTGCCAGCTCACCACAGCAGGGGCAAGAGACCCAGTACTTC
CDR3: CASSPQQGQETQYF

V: TRBV29-1
D: -
size: once
J: TRBJ1-1
DNA: TGCAGCGTGCTCACCCTAGGACGGAAGAACACTGAAGCTTTCTTT
CDR3: CSVLTLGRKNTEAFF

V: TRBV20-1
D: TRBD1
size: -
J: TRBJ1-4
DNA: TGCAGTGCTAGTGGACAGGCTACTAATGAAAAACTGTTTTTT
CDR3: CSASGQATNEKLFF

V: TRBV5-4
D: -
size: -
J: TRBJ2-1
DNA: TGTGCCAGCAGCTTGGGACTTGAAGGCTACAATGAGCAGTTCTTC
CDR3: CASSLGLEGYNEQFF

V: TRBV6-6
D: -
size: -
J: TRBJ2-7
DNA: TGTGCCAGCAGTTATGAGCAGGGCTACGAGCAGTACTTC
CDR3: CASSYEQGYEQYF

V: TRBV3-1/TRBV3-2
D: -
size: -
J: TRBJ2-1
DNA: TGTGCGAGTAGTAGAGGGGTTGAGCAGTTCTTC
CDR3: CASSRGVEQFF

V: TRBV2
D: TRBD1
size: -
J: TRBJ1-5
DNA: TGTGCCAGCAGTGAATGGCCAGGGGGGAGGCGGGGTAGCAATCAGCCCCAGCATTTT
CDR3: CASSEWPGGRRGSNQPQHF

V: TRBV2
D: -
size: -
J: TRBJ1-6
DNA: TGTGCCAGCAATAATCGTGATAATTCACCCCTCCACTTT
CDR3: CASNNRDNSPLHF

V: TRBV12-5
D: -
size: -
J: TRBJ2-1
DNA: TGTGCTAGTGGCCCCCCTACCGGGATCTACAATGAGCAGTTCTTC
CDR3: CASGPPTGIYNEQFF

V: TRBV5-1
D: TRBD1
size: -
J: TRBJ1-2
DNA: TGCGCCAGCAGCCGGGCCGGGACAGGGAGCGATGGCTACACCTTC
CDR3: CASSRAGTGSDGYTF

V: TRBV6-1
D: TRBD1
size: -
J: TRBJ1-4
DNA: TGTGCCAGCAGTGAAACAGGGGGCGTAGGAAAACTGTTTTTT
CDR3: CASSETGGVGKLFF

V: TRBV6-6
D: -
size: -
J: TRBJ2-1
DNA: TGTGCCAGCAGTTACAACTCCTTCAAGGAGCAGTTCTTC
CDR3: CASSYNSFKEQFF

V: TRBV10-3
D: TRBD1
size: -
J: TRBJ2-2
DNA: TGTGCCACCTTATCAGGGGGAAACACCGGGGAGCTGTTTTTT
CDR3: CATLSGGNTGELFF

V: TRBV9
D: -
size: few
J: TRBJ2-1
DNA: TGTGCCAGCAGCAGGAACATCGCTTCCTACAATGAGCAGTTCTTC
CDR3: CASSRNIASYNEQFF

V: TRBV15
D: TRBD1
size: -
J: TRBJ1-2
DNA: TGTGCCACCAGCTCTCAGACACAGGGGAACTATGGCTACACCTTC
CDR3: CATSSQTQGNYGYTF

V: TRBV24-1
D: -
size: -
J: TRBJ1-1
DNA: TGTGCCACCAGTGATATGGGGCAGCAAGCTTTCTTT
CDR3: CATSDMGQQAFF

V: TRBV30
D: -
size: once
J: TRBJ2-3
DNA: TGTGCCTGGGATGTCGCAGATACGCAGTATTTT
CDR3: CAWDVADTQYF

V: TRBV19
D: TRBD1
size: once
J: TRBJ1-2
DNA: TGTGCCAGTAGTAGAGACCGGGACAGCACTAACTATGGCTACACCTTC
CDR3: CASSRDRDSTNYGYTF

V: TRBV13
D: -
size: -
J: TRBJ2-2
DNA: TGTGCCAGCAGCTTAACTGGCCAGCTGTTTTTT
CDR3: CASSLTGQLFF